The 19 T cell receptor beta chains in this list originate from one sample, sequenced in a study of neurological immune-mediated disorders. Using its own MiXCR run on the 5' RACE reads, TCRdb lists one record per CDR3 protein. This sample yields roughly 48,000 distinct CDR3 sequences, of which 4.5% to 7% are seen a single time; approximately 1.5% belongs to the top ten. Sequencing was done on a sample of CD4+ T cells from blood. These receptors came from a woman under 30 with multiple sclerosis.

This clonotype has at least ten counts. The CDR3 protein is CSARRASGGGETQYF. CDR3 DNA sequence: TGCAGTGCTAGGCGGGCTAGCGGGGGCGGGGAGACCCAGTACTTC. The rearrangement joins TRBV20-1 to TRBJ2-5; 10 nucleotides agree with TRBD2. V shed 3 bases and J 5 bases; nucleotides not matched to a gene: 9. This CDR3 region has 15 residues. In germline, CDR1 is DFQATT, CDR2 SNEGSKA (reference sequence).

There are a few counts of this clonotype. A read error may explain this, as a much larger clone is one base away. CDR3 loop: CASSLKGLICYEQYF. The CDR3 nucleotides read TGCGCCAGCAGCTTGAAGGGCTTGATATGCTACGAGCAGTACTTC. The chain has TRBV5-1 and TRBJ2-7; D call uncertain. The CDR3 spans 15 residues. Germline V CDR1 and CDR2: SGHRS, YFSETQ. V was pared by 1 base and J by 3 bases, with 14 bases between.

This clonotype was counted ten times or more. The chain is built from TRBV14 and TRBJ2-4; the D is unclear. From germline, CDR1 is SGHDN and CDR2 FVKESK. Deletions cut 1 base from V and 8 bases from J, with 6 bases between. This CDR3 spans 12 amino acids. The CDR3 sequence: CASSQVAYIQYF. CDR3 DNA: TGTGCCAGCAGCCAAGTCGCGTACATTCAGTACTTC.

There are many counts of this clonotype. The V call is TRBV12-2, the J call TRBJ1-2. TRBV12-2 is noted as a pseudogene. This CDR3 is 15 amino acids long. The CDR3 region has the DNA TGTGCAAGTCTCGACGGGGTCTCTTACTTCTATGGCTACACCTTC. This codes for CASLDGVSYFYGYTF.

This clonotype was counted a single time. The chain links TRBV15 to TRBJ2-4; D unresolved. V was pared by 8 bases and J by 1 base, with 12 bases between. Per germline, CDR1 LNHNV and CDR2 YYDKDF (reference sequence). The CDR3 runs to 14 residues. The CDR3, as DNA: TGTGCCACCGTGAAAGATGAGGCCAAAAACATTCAGTACTTC. As protein: CATVKDEAKNIQYF.

This clonotype was recorded at least ten times. The chain recombines TRBV27 with TRBJ2-1, with 15 bases matching TRBD2. Unmatched junction bases numbered 3, after V lost 4 bases and J lost 8 bases. This CDR3 is 15 amino acids long. Germline assignment: CDR1 MNHEY and CDR2 SMNVEV (reference sequence). CDR3 loop: CASSSGLAGGHEQFF. In DNA, the CDR3 is TGTGCCAGCAGTTCGGGACTAGCGGGAGGACATGAGCAGTTCTTC.

This clonotype was recorded many times. The chain couples TRBV7-6 to TRBJ2-3; TRBD2 aligns across 12 bases. V trimming: 5 bases; J trimming: 2 bases; junction bases outside the gene matches: 14. The CDR3 sequence is 19 residues long. Per germline, CDR1 SGHVS and CDR2 FNYEAQ. The CDR3 coding sequence is TGTGCCAGCAGCGAAGGACTAGCGGGGAAGCGTACGTACACAGATACGCAGTATTTT. It is translated as CASSEGLAGKRTYTDTQYF.

This clonotype showed up many times. The rearrangement links TRBV7-2 to TRBJ2-3; D might be TRBD2 (6 bases). Germline V lookup: CDR1 SGHTA, CDR2 FQGNSA. Trimming removed 4 bases at V and 7 bases at J, with 18 bases between. The CDR3 extends over 15 amino acids. CDR3 coding DNA: TGTGCCAGCAGCTCTGAGACTAGTCGACACAATACGCAGTATTTT. It yields the protein CASSSETSRHNTQYF. Based on the CDR3 plus reference TRBV7-2 and TRBJ2-3, the full variable domain is GAGVSQSPSNKVTEKGKDVELRCDPISGHTALYWYRQSLGQGLEFLIYFQGNSAPDKSGLPSDRFSAERTGGSVSTLTIQRTQQEDSAVYLCASSSETSRHNTQYFGPGTRLTVL.

This clonotype was found many times. This chain joins TRBV20-1 and TRBJ2-2; 12 nucleotides agree with TRBD2. The germline V gene has CDR1 DFQATT and CDR2 SNEGSKA (reference sequence). CDR3 size: 17 residues. V dropped 6 bases and J dropped 5; count of bases not matched to a gene: 13. The CDR3 reads CSALGLAGRSGTGELFF. The CDR3 DNA sequence: TGCAGTGCCCTAGGACTAGCGGGACGGTCGGGGACCGGGGAGCTGTTTTTT.

This clonotype has a count of ten or more. CDR3 residues: CASSLPRKPYEQYV. The CDR3 DNA reads TGTGCCAGCAGCCTGCCTAGGAAGCCCTACGAGCAGTACGTC. The chain combines TRBV28 with TRBJ2-7; D call uncertain. Germline V gene data show CDR1 as MDHEN and CDR2 as SYDVKM. V was shortened by 6 bases and J by 2 bases, with 14 bases between the two germline ends. CDR3 length: 14 amino acids.

This clonotype was observed a few times. This chain uses TRBV20-1 with TRBJ2-7; D might be TRBD2 (5 bases). CDR3 length equals 17 residues. Germline CDR1 DFQATT, CDR2 SNEGSKA (reference sequence). Trimming removed 7 bases from V and 0 bases from J, with 25 bases in between. The CDR3 nucleotides are TGCAGTGAAGCGGTAGGTCAGGCTGATCCCAGCTCCTACGAGCAGTACGTC. This sequence encodes CSEAVGQADPSSYEQYV.

By its share, this clonotype is medium-sized. The chain recombines TRBV28 with TRBJ2-7, with 8 nucleotides matching TRBD1. Losses at the gene ends were 6 bases for V and 7 bases for J; bases not matched to a gene: 14. The CDR3 has 15 amino acids. Germline CDR1 MDHEN, CDR2 SYDVKM. The CDR3 sequence is CASSAGTGTLWEQYF. CDR3 DNA: TGTGCCAGCAGCGCCGGGACAGGTACACTTTGGGAGCAGTACTTC.

This clonotype was seen many times. The chain couples TRBV10-3 to TRBJ2-2, with 8 nucleotides matching TRBD2. From germline, CDR1 is ENHRY and CDR2 SYGVKD. CDR3 length: 16 residues. J gave up 3 bases and V 6 bases, and 9 bases lay outside the gene matches. The CDR3 loop reads CAIREPGLVDTGELFF. The CDR3 DNA follows: TGTGCCATCAGAGAACCGGGACTAGTCGACACCGGGGAGCTGTTTTTT.

This clonotype was seen at least ten times. The CDR3 is CASSPSASGDEQYV. The CDR3 nucleotides read TGTGCCAGCAGCCCTAGCGCGAGCGGGGACGAGCAGTACGTC. V usage is TRBV12-3 or TRBV12-4 and J usage is TRBJ2-7; 7 nucleotides align to TRBD2. There are 14 residues in the CDR3. The junction had 10 bases not matched to a gene; V was cut back by 6 bases and J by 5 bases.

This clonotype occurred many times. This chain uses TRBV5-1 with TRBJ1-2; 7 bases fit TRBD1. Germline values: CDR1 SGHRS, CDR2 YFSETQ. The V segment lost 0 bases and the J segment 8 bases; nucleotides outside the gene matches: 7. The CDR3 runs 14 residues. The CDR3 coding sequence is TGCGCCAGCAGCTTGGGGGACAGCTCCAGCGGCTACACCTTC. The encoded protein is CASSLGDSSSGYTF.

This clonotype has a handful of counts. This sequence joins TRBV10-3 and TRBJ2-6, with 9 bases identical to TRBD1. Germline assignment: CDR1 ENHRY and CDR2 SYGVKD. V was pared by 2 bases and J by 1 base, with 6 bases of the junction left unmatched. The CDR3 sequence is 18 residues long. The CDR3 protein is CAISEQQGAFSGANVLTF. The DNA of the CDR3 is TGTGCCATCAGTGAGCAACAGGGGGCCTTTTCTGGGGCCAACGTCCTGACTTTC.

The chain uses TRBV19 and TRBJ1-1; no reliable D call. The CDR3 consists of 16 residues. Germline lookup yields CDR1 LNHDA and CDR2 SQIVND (reference sequence). With 1 base removed from V and 0 bases from J, the gap between germline ends came to 12 bases. CDR3 nucleotides: TGTGCCAGTAGTATAGGCCGTCGACGAATGAACACTGAAGCTTTCTTT. This encodes CASSIGRRRMNTEAFF.

This clonotype was found many times. V and J are TRBV29-1 and TRBJ1-1, with a weak D call TRBD1 (5 bases). Trimming shortened V by 6 bases and J by 1 base, and 12 bases separated the two germline ends. CDR3 size: 13 residues. Germline lookup yields CDR1 SQVTM and CDR2 ANQGSEA. Here the CDR3 reads CSVKGAGNTEAFF. In nucleotides, the CDR3 is TGCAGCGTCAAAGGGGCAGGGAACACTGAAGCTTTCTTT.

Many counts were recorded for this clonotype. This chain uses TRBV20-1 with TRBJ1-5, with 7 bases fitting TRBD1. The CDR3 has 17 residues. The junction had 11 bases not matched to a gene; V was cut back by 0 bases and J by 3 bases. Germline lookup yields CDR1 DFQATT and CDR2 SNEGSKA (reference sequence). The CDR3 reads CSARDPGPTGVNQPQHF. DNA of the CDR3: TGCAGTGCTAGAGATCCCGGGCCTACAGGGGTCAATCAGCCCCAGCATTTT.